The text below deals with one T cell receptor (beta chain). Antigen specificity is unknown. The data were obtained in a study of long-term antiretroviral therapy in people with HIV. Germline values: CDR1 SNHLY, CDR2 FYNNEI. The CDR3 totals 12 residues. Trimming took 8 bases from V and 10 from J, leaving 16 bases between them. A v3.0 immunoSEQ assay was performed at survey level. Sequenced by immunoSEQ multiplex PCR; TCRdb stores in-frame clones only, minus some. Of 36,000 or so clones in the sample, approximately 80% were seen once. General study results and limits: Unavailable data included ART adherence, viral resistance and therapy changes (switches in treatment).

The sample here was unsorted PBMCs, taken 0.6 years after starting antiretroviral therapy. The chain uses TRBV2 and TRBJ2-3; the D is unclear. This clonotype was sampled from a man aged 18 to 30 with HIV. CDR3 coding DNA: TGTGCCAGCGGGAAGATGGTCCTGTCGCAGTATTTT. Protein product: CASGKMVLSQYF.